Listed below are T cell receptor beta chains from one sample, sequenced in a study of cytomegalovirus exposure and HLA in healthy donors. Using immunoSEQ multiplex PCR, the repertoire was profiled, and TCRdb retains in-frame clones only, with some absent. The sample has some 130,000 clones; roughly 85% are singletons. Sample: PBMCs. The receptor source for this set is a man between 35 and 55 years old in good health and CMV-seropositive. Each CDR3 is given with its conserved first and last residue. The D gene is left open where the match is weak. For some rows the clone size is stated as once, few or many, or as a class when expanded; others skip it.

v_gene,abundance,len,j_gene,d_gene,CDR3nt,CDR3aa
TRBV18,few,15,TRBJ2-1,TRBD2,TGTGCCAGCTCACCGTGGGAGGGCCTAGGCAATGAGCAGTTCTTC,CASSPWEGLGNEQFF
TRBV5-1,NA,14,TRBJ2-7,NA,TGCGCCAGCAGCTCCCCGGGCGGGCGCGACGAGCAGTACTTC,CASSSPGGRDEQYF
TRBV6-5,NA,13,TRBJ2-3,NA,TGTGCCAGCAAGAACAGGGACGCAGATACGCAGTATTTT,CASKNRDADTQYF
TRBV5-4,NA,18,TRBJ2-4,TRBD1,TGTGCCAGCAGCTCGAGGGACAGGGGGTATCGGGCCAAAAACATTCAGTACTTC,CASSSRDRGYRAKNIQYF
TRBV20-1,NA,11,TRBJ2-1,TRBD2,TGCAGTGGGGAGGGGTACAATGAGCAGTTCTTC,CSGEGYNEQFF
TRBV18,few,14,TRBJ1-1,NA,TGTGCCAGCTCACCATTAGAGGGTGGAACTGAAGCTTTCTTT,CASSPLEGGTEAFF
TRBV2,few,12,TRBJ1-1,NA,TGTGCCAGCAGTGAGAGGCAATATGAAGCTTTCTTT,CASSERQYEAFF
TRBV6-5,NA,14,TRBJ1-2,NA,TGTGCCAGCAGTTATCGGGAGGGGGACTATGGCTACACCTTC,CASSYREGDYGYTF
TRBV2,NA,14,TRBJ2-5,NA,TGTGCCAGCAGTGACTGGGGGCGCGCGGAGACCCAGTACTTC,CASSDWGRAETQYF
TRBV18,NA,15,TRBJ1-4,TRBD1,TGTGCCAGCTCACCACCGACAGGGAAAAATGAAAAACTGTTTTTT,CASSPPTGKNEKLFF
TRBV4-1,NA,16,TRBJ2-3,NA,TGCGCCAGCAGCCAGGGAGGGGGGGCCTCAACAGATACGCAGTATTTT,CASSQGGGASTDTQYF
TRBV5-1,NA,17,TRBJ2-5,TRBD2,TGCGCCAGCAGCTTGGCCGCGGGAGGGCCCTTCCAAGAGACCCAGTACTTC,CASSLAAGGPFQETQYF
TRBV7-2,NA,17,TRBJ1-1,TRBD1,TGTGCCAGCAGCCGACAAACCCTACAGGGGACGAACACTGAAGCTTTCTTT,CASSRQTLQGTNTEAFF
TRBV5-3,NA,11,TRBJ2-7,NA,TGTGCCAGAAGCCCGGGTGACGAGCAGTACTTC,CARSPGDEQYF
TRBV7-6,NA,16,TRBJ1-2,NA,TGTGCCAGCAGCCTCGGGACTCGGGGAGCTAACTATGGCTACACCTTC,CASSLGTRGANYGYTF
TRBV9,NA,15,TRBJ1-4,TRBD1,TGTGCCAGCAGCGCCGCGACAGGGTTTAATGAAAAACTGTTTTTT,CASSAATGFNEKLFF
TRBV5-8,NA,19,TRBJ2-7,TRBD1,TGTGCCAGCAGCTCAGATAGGGGGCCCGGCTCGGCCGGCCCCTACGAGCAGTACTTC,CASSSDRGPGSAGPYEQYF
TRBV19,NA,15,TRBJ1-3,NA,TGTGCCAGTAGTATAAATCCGAGCTCTGGAAACACCATATATTTT,CASSINPSSGNTIYF